This T cell receptor beta chain originates from a study of shared clonotypes between healthy human individuals. Study summary: Per-donor plates numbered three CD4 naive, three CD4 memory, two CD8 naive and one CD8 memory.

As concerns this clone: The target antigen is unknown.

V was clipped by 0 bases and J by 3 bases, with 11 bases between them. The V gene's germline CDR1 is SGHDN and CDR2 FVKESK. The CDR3 spans 15 residues. Naive CD8 cells comprised CD45RO-negative, CCR7-positively selected cells, excluding terminally differentiated effector memory CD45RA+ cells. Libraries were prepared by immunoSEQ multiplex PCR; TCRdb keeps only in-frame clonotypes and omits some of them. The sample has hundreds of thousands of clones, around 96% seen once; the top ten hold less than 0.12%. Findings of the study overall: It was only blood that was sampled, and tissue repertoires likely differ. Deeper or shallower sequencing was expected to change how clonotypes are shared among donors.

The chain joins TRBV14 to TRBJ2-5, with D hard to call. Material for sequencing was naive CD8+ T cells sorted from blood. The clonotype originates from a woman aged 25 to 39 in good health. The CDR3 loop is CASSQDFGGEETQYF. In DNA, the CDR3 is TGTGCCAGCAGCCAAGACTTCGGTGGCGAAGAGACCCAGTACTTC. Looking up the rest from reference TRBV14 and TRBJ2-5 gives the full variable domain: EAGVTQFPSHSVIEKGQTVTLRCDPISGHDNLYWYRRVMGKEIKFLLHFVKESKQDESGMPNNRFLAERTGGTYSTLKVQPAELEDSGVYFCASSQDFGGEETQYFGPGTRLLVL.